The table lists the clone carrying this T cell receptor beta chain with a few counts. Its specificity is not known. This sample is part of a study of T-cell memory formation after mild COVID-19. Study as a whole: Largely, TCR clusters stayed within a single donor.

TCRdb passed the 5' RACE reads through MiXCR, listing each CDR3 protein once. The sample holds some 410,000 distinct CDR3 sequences; more than 20% are singletons and the top ten take over 10%. General observations from the study: Pre-infection memory held some responding clones, suggesting pre-existing cross-reactive T cells responded. Whereas later expanders leaned CD4+, clones contracting day 15 to 85 showed a balanced CD4/CD8 makeup. For second-wave clones that peaked at day 37, SARS-CoV-2 specificity went unverified.

The germline CDR1 and CDR2 sequences are SNHLY and FYNNEI. V was trimmed by 1 base and J by 8 bases, leaving 6 bases between them. The CDR3 sequence is 12 residues long. This sequence was found in an adult woman who had mild COVID-19 (a few samples of this study predate the infection). Cell type and time point are not known. The J gene is TRBJ1-5, the V gene TRBV2; D ambiguous. Sample: PBMCs or a T cell subset sorted from them (not recorded which). As DNA, the CDR3 is TGTGCCAGCAGTGAAGTACGAGAGCCCCAGCATTTT. Translating gives CASSEVREPQHF.